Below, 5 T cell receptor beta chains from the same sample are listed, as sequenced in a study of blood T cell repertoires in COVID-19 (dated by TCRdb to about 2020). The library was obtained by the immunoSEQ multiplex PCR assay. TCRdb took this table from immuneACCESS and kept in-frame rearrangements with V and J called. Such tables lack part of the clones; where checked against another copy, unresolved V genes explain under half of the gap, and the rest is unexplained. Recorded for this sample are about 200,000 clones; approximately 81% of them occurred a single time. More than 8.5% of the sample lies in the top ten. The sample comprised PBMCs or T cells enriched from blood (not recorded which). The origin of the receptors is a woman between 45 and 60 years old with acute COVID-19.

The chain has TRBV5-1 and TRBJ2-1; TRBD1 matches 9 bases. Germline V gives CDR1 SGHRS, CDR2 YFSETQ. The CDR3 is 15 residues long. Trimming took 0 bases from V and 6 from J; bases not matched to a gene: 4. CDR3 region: CASSLGDRESNEQFF. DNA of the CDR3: TGCGCCAGCAGCTTGGGGGACAGGGAATCCAATGAGCAGTTCTTC.

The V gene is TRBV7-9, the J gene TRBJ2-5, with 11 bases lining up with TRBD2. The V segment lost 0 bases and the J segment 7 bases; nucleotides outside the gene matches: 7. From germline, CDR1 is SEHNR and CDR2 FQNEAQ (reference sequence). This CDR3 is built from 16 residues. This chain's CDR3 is CASSLAPLAGGGTQYF. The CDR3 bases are TGTGCCAGCAGCTTAGCGCCCCTAGCGGGAGGAGGGACCCAGTACTTC.

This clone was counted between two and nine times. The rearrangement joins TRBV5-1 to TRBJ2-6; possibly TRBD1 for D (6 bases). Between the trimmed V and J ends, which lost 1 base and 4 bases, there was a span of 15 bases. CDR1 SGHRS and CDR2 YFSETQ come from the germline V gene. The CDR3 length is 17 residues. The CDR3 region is CASSLRDTLAGANVLTF. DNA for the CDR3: TGCGCCAGCAGCTTGCGGGACACCCTGGCGGGGGCCAACGTCCTGACTTTC.

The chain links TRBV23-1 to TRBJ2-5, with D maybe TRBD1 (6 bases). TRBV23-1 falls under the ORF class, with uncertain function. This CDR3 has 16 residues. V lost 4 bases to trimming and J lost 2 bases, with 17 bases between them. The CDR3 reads CASSPAGRTEQETQYF. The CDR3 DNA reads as TGCGCCAGCAGTCCCGCCGGCCGGACAGAACAAGAGACCCAGTACTTC.

CDR3 sequence: CASSYFSSNTEAFF. CDR3 nucleotide sequence: TGTGCCAGCAGTTACTTTAGCTCGAACACTGAAGCTTTCTTT. The chain recombines TRBV6-2 or TRBV6-3 with TRBJ1-1; D unclear. Germline CDR1 and CDR2: MNHEY and SVGEGT. V lost 1 base, J lost 1 base, and 7 bases lay in between. The CDR3 runs to 14 residues.